The clone carrying this T cell receptor (beta chain) appeared once. These data originate in a study of blood T cell repertoires in COVID-19. Study-level background: Acute-phase and convalescent COVID-19 samples originated in the United States, Italy and Spain.

Profiling relied on immunoSEQ multiplex PCR, and the TCRdb table lists in-frame clones only, not all of them. The table records nearly 100,000 clones, approximately 82% of them present only once. The TCR sequence derives from a man between 65 and 85 years old with acute or convalescent COVID-19. Sequencing was performed on peripheral blood.

Written as DNA, the CDR3 is TGTGCCAGCAGCCTAAGATTCATGGGCGGGCCGAGCTCCTACGAGCAGTACTTC. Protein: CASSLRFMGGPSSYEQYF. The chain couples TRBV3-1 (or the pseudogene TRBV3-2) to TRBJ2-7; TRBD2 might be the D (5 bases). CDR3 length: 18 amino acids. Per the germline V gene, CDR1 is LGHDT and CDR2 is YNNKEL (reference sequence). V was clipped by 4 bases and J by 0 bases, with 22 bases between them.